This TCR beta chain was profiled in a study of radiotherapy plus CTLA-4 blockade in lung cancer. The overall study: Objective responses were seen in about a sixth of patients, disease control in more than 30%. General study points: Blood-borne expansion of tumor-derived TCR clones followed radiotherapy plus ipilimumab. Early shifts in blood T cell clones, with interferon-beta, reportedly predicted response best.

Treatment of patients with chemo-refractory metastatic non-small-cell lung cancer consisted of focal radiation plus CTLA-4 blockade with ipilimumab. TCRdb's copy holds only in-frame clones and misses some; the assay was immunoSEQ multiplex PCR. The sample includes about 90,000 clones, 72% seen only once; the top ten take about 14%. Per germline, CDR1 MDHEN and CDR2 SYDVKM. This CDR3 has 16 amino acids. V was clipped by 2 bases and J by 2 bases; unmatched bases: 6. As to this clone: Its antigen is not identified.

This sequence originates from a human donor with non-small cell lung cancer that progressed on radiotherapy plus ipilimumab. The rearrangement links TRBV28 to TRBJ2-5, with 9 positions matching TRBD2. The sequencing used peripheral blood, collected from a patient treated with radiotherapy plus ipilimumab. This CDR3 reads CASSLGLAGKQETQYF. The CDR3 DNA reads as TGTGCCAGCAGTTTAGGGCTAGCGGGGAAGCAAGAGACCCAGTACTTC.